Following are 23 T cell receptor beta chains from one sample sequenced in a study of cytomegalovirus exposure and HLA in healthy donors. Primers: 60 Vbeta forward and 13 Jbeta reverse. Repertoires were generated with immunoSEQ multiplex PCR, while TCRdb's copy carries only in-frame clones and drops some. The top ten hold 6.8% of the sample, which has about 59,000 clones, roughly 75% seen once. Sequencing was done on a sample of PBMCs. These receptors came from a man between 25 and 39 years old in good health and CMV-seropositive.

Here the CDR3 reads CASGPRLSNTEAFF. For the CDR3, the DNA is TGTGCTAGTGGGCCCCGACTTTCTAACACTGAAGCTTTCTTT. The rearrangement joins TRBV12-5 to TRBJ1-1; D ambiguous. The CDR3 totals 14 residues. Trimming removed 6 bases at V and 2 bases at J, with 13 bases between. Germline V lookup: CDR1 LGHNT, CDR2 FRNRAP.

The gene calls are TRBV5-8 and TRBJ1-1; weak D call: TRBD1 (6 bases). Per the germline V gene, CDR1 is SGHTS and CDR2 is YDEGEE. V lost 4 bases, J lost 0 bases, and 16 bases lay in between. This CDR3 is 16 amino acids long. The CDR3 DNA reads as TGTGCCAGCAGCCCCCACGGGGGGGGCTTGAACACTGAAGCTTTCTTT. It specifies CASSPHGGGLNTEAFF.

The V and J genes are TRBV6-1 and TRBJ1-5; 7 bases match TRBD1. CDR3 size: 14 residues. J gave up 0 bases and V 7 bases, and 3 bases lay outside the gene matches. Germline V CDR1 and CDR2: MNHNS, SASEGT. CDR3 in DNA: TGTGCCAGCAATGGACAGGATAGCAATCAGCCCCAGCATTTT. It is translated as CASNGQDSNQPQHF.

In this sample, this clone turned up a few times. The CDR3 DNA reads as TGTGCCAGCAGCCTTGGACAGGCCGGCACTGAAGCTTTCTTT. Its translation is CASSLGQAGTEAFF. V gene TRBV4-2 combines with J gene TRBJ1-1, with TRBD1 matching over 7 bases. This CDR3 contains 14 residues. Germline V lookup: CDR1 LGHNA, CDR2 YNFKEQ. The V gene end was trimmed by 4 bases and the J gene end by 4 bases; junction bases not matched to a gene: 6.

The genes are TRBV11-1 and TRBJ1-2; a possible D gene is TRBD1 (5 bases). Germline CDR1 SGHAT, CDR2 FQDESV (reference sequence). Trimming removed 5 bases at V and 4 bases at J, with 20 bases between. The CDR3 has 16 residues. The CDR3 DNA reads as TGTGCCAGCAGCCCCAGCGAAGGGGAAGTGAGCTATGGCTACACCTTC. Amino acid sequence: CASSPSEGEVSYGYTF.

The rearrangement links TRBV30 to TRBJ1-2; perhaps TRBD1 as D (6 bases). V was cut by 2 bases and J by 6 bases, with 22 bases left in between. The CDR3 consists of 16 residues. CDR1 and CDR2 from the germline V gene are GTSNPN and SVGIG (reference sequence). CDR3 DNA sequence: TGTGCCTGGAGTACTTCCGGGACACTCGGGGCCCATGGCTACACCTTC. It translates to CAWSTSGTLGAHGYTF.

The rearrangement joins TRBV18 to TRBJ1-1; 11 nucleotides line up with TRBD1. The junction had 9 bases not matched to a gene; V was cut back by 4 bases and J by 2 bases. Germline assignment: CDR1 KGHSH and CDR2 LQKENI. The CDR3 is 17 amino acids. DNA for the CDR3: TGTGCCAGCTCACGCGGACAGGGGGCGCGGTACAACACTGAAGCTTTCTTT. Encoded protein: CASSRGQGARYNTEAFF. Full variable domain (missing parts from reference TRBV18 and TRBJ1-1): NAGVMQNPRHLVRRRGQEARLRCSPMKGHSHVYWYRQLPEEGLKFMVYLQKENIIDESGMPKERFSAEFPKEGPSILRIQQVVRGDSAAYFCASSRGQGARYNTEAFFGQGTRLTVV.

By sample share, this clone is medium-sized. This rearrangement joins TRBV6-5 to TRBJ1-5, with D hard to call. In germline, CDR1 is MNHEY, CDR2 SVGAGI. CDR3 length equals 13 residues. The V end lost 2 bases, the J end lost 5 bases, and 7 bases lay between the germline ends. Here the CDR3 reads CASSYERDQPQHF. The CDR3 DNA is TGTGCCAGCAGTTACGAACGGGATCAGCCCCAGCATTTT.

This clone is a singleton in its sample. The chain couples TRBV29-1 to TRBJ2-6, with D unclear. V lost 6 bases and J lost 0, with 6 bases in between. The CDR3 runs to 13 residues. Per germline, CDR1 SQVTM and CDR2 ANQGSEA. The CDR3 region has the DNA TGCAGCGTAAGCACCTCTGGGGCCAACGTCCTGACTTTC. This sequence encodes CSVSTSGANVLTF.

V usage is TRBV28 and J usage is TRBJ2-5; 7 positions match TRBD2. V gave up 5 bases and J gave up 4 bases; unmatched junction bases: 7. Germline lookup yields CDR1 MDHEN and CDR2 SYDVKM. CDR3 size: 14 residues. The CDR3 bases are TGTGCCAGCAGTCCGCGGGGGACGGGAGAGACCCAGTACTTC. Protein: CASSPRGTGETQYF. The full variable domain, with the rest looked up from reference TRBV28 and TRBJ2-5, is DVKVTQSSRYLVKRTGEKVFLECVQDMDHENMFWYRQDPGLGLRLIYFSYDVKMKEKGDIPEGYSVSREKKERFSLILESASTNQTSMYLCASSPRGTGETQYFGPGTRLLVL.

The CDR3: CASRGRDRGFGEQYF. The CDR3 DNA follows: TGTGCCAGCAGGGGACGAGACAGGGGATTTGGCGAGCAGTACTTC. The rearrangement joins TRBV6-5 to TRBJ2-7, with TRBD1 identical over 8 bases. The CDR3 runs to 15 residues. V shed 6 bases, J shed 6 bases, and the junction held 13 bases outside the gene matches. The germline gives CDR1 MNHEY, CDR2 SVGAGI.

The chain recombines TRBV28 with TRBJ1-1, with 8 nucleotides matching TRBD1. The V segment lost 3 bases and the J segment 6 bases; nucleotides outside the gene matches: 6. CDR3 length: 14 amino acids. Germline assignment: CDR1 MDHEN and CDR2 SYDVKM. The CDR3 sequence is CASSLVQGGAEAFF. CDR3 nucleotide sequence: TGTGCCAGCAGTTTGGTACAGGGGGGGGCTGAAGCTTTCTTT.

This sequence joins TRBV7-3 and TRBJ1-6, with TRBD1 as a possible D gene (5 bases). CDR1 and CDR2 from the germline V gene are SGHTA and FQGTGA. The CDR3 consists of 15 residues. The V end was cut by 2 bases, the J end by 11 bases, with 16 bases between. The chain's CDR3 is CASSLLGSGRAPLHF. DNA of the CDR3: TGTGCCAGCAGCTTACTCGGGTCAGGGAGGGCACCCCTCCACTTT.

The chain carries TRBV6-5 and TRBJ1-1, with 9 bases fitting TRBD1. With V trimmed by 2 bases and J by 11 bases, 9 bases remained unmatched. The germline gives CDR1 MNHEY, CDR2 SVGAGI. The CDR3 is 14 amino acids. The CDR3 is CASSYLGTGRSAFF. CDR3 DNA sequence: TGTGCCAGCAGTTACCTTGGGACAGGGCGGTCTGCTTTCTTT.

J is TRBJ1-1 and V is TRBV18; the D is unclear. V was clipped by 2 bases and J by 1 base, with 11 bases between them. CDR3 size: 15 residues. Per the germline V gene, CDR1 is KGHSH and CDR2 is LQKENI. The CDR3 protein is CASSPDSWQNTEAFF. The CDR3, as DNA: TGTGCCAGCTCACCAGATAGCTGGCAGAACACTGAAGCTTTCTTT.

This rearrangement joins TRBV11-2 to TRBJ1-1, with TRBD1 identical over 7 bases. The CDR3 is 13 residues long. Germline V CDR1 and CDR2: SGHAT, FQNNGV. The junction had 9 bases not matched to a gene; V was cut back by 3 bases and J by 11 bases. The CDR3 DNA reads TGTGCCAGCAGCTTTTGGGCGGAGGGGGCGGCTTTCTTT. It is translated as CASSFWAEGAAFF.

The chain uses TRBV18 and TRBJ2-7; 13 nucleotides agree with TRBD2. V shed 4 bases, J shed 7 bases, and the junction held 4 bases outside the gene matches. The CDR3 sequence is 14 residues long. CDR1 is KGHSH and CDR2 is LQKENI in the germline V gene. CDR3 residues: CASSQTSGGQEQYF. The DNA of the CDR3 is TGTGCCAGCTCACAGACTAGCGGGGGGCAAGAGCAGTACTTC. The full variable domain, in which reference TRBV18 and TRBJ2-7 provide the parts outside the CDR3, is NAGVMQNPRHLVRRRGQEARLRCSPMKGHSHVYWYRQLPEEGLKFMVYLQKENIIDESGMPKERFSAEFPKEGPSILRIQQVVRGDSAAYFCASSQTSGGQEQYFGPGTRLTVT.

This clone was counted between two and nine times. The chain uses TRBV21-1 and TRBJ2-1; TRBD2, as called in the table, went unchecked against the DNA. TRBV21-1 is a recognized pseudogene. The CDR3 has 14 residues. The CDR3 coding sequence is TGTGCCAGCAGCAAAGCGGGCGGGGGAACTGAGCAGTTCTTC. It yields the protein CASSKAGGGTEQFF.

The J gene is TRBJ2-1, the V gene TRBV28; possible D gene TRBD1, 5 bases. The V and J ends lost 6 bases and 5 bases respectively, with 20 bases between them. The CDR3 runs to 16 residues. The V gene's germline CDR1 is MDHEN and CDR2 SYDVKM. CDR3 sequence reads: CASSPRRWGRNNEQFF. The CDR3 DNA reads as TGTGCCAGCAGCCCCCGGCGATGGGGCAGAAACAATGAGCAGTTCTTC. The whole variable domain, remainder taken from reference TRBV28 and TRBJ2-1, is DVKVTQSSRYLVKRTGEKVFLECVQDMDHENMFWYRQDPGLGLRLIYFSYDVKMKEKGDIPEGYSVSREKKERFSLILESASTNQTSMYLCASSPRRWGRNNEQFFGPGTRLTVL.

CDR3 loop: CAWSGGTGRSTDTQYF. CDR3 coding DNA: TGTGCCTGGAGTGGAGGGACAGGGCGTAGCACAGATACGCAGTATTTT. The chain couples TRBV30 to TRBJ2-3, with 9 bases fitting TRBD1. This CDR3 has 16 amino acids. Germline CDR1 and CDR2: GTSNPN and SVGIG (reference sequence). The V and J ends lost 1 base and 0 bases, in that order; junction bases with no gene match: 5. Supplemented by reference TRBV30 and TRBJ2-3, the full variable domain reads SQTIHQWPATLVQPVGSPLSLECTVEGTSNPNLYWYRQAAGRGLQLLFYSVGIGQISSEVPQNLSASRPQDRQFILSSKKLLLSDSGFYLCAWSGGTGRSTDTQYFGPGTRLTVL.

The CDR3 region is CASSLRGLDQPQHF. The CDR3 DNA reads as TGTGCCAGCAGCTTGCGGGGCCTCGATCAGCCCCAGCATTTT. This chain uses TRBV7-2 with TRBJ1-5, with D perhaps matching TRBD1 (5 bases). Per the germline V gene, CDR1 is SGHTA and CDR2 is FQGNSA. The CDR3 has 14 residues. Trimming left V 3 bases short and J 5 bases short, with 11 bases between.

The J gene is TRBJ1-1, the V gene TRBV6-5, with D possibly TRBD1 on 5 matching bases. Germline loops: CDR1 MNHEY, CDR2 SVGAGI. The CDR3 covers 13 residues. V was clipped by 5 bases and J by 6 bases, with 13 bases between them. This CDR3 is CASSNRDSAEAFF. The DNA of the CDR3 is TGTGCCAGCAGTAACCGGGACTCCGCTGAAGCTTTCTTT.

V usage is TRBV27 and J usage is TRBJ1-2; a possible D gene is TRBD1 (5 bases). Germline V gene sequence: CDR1 MNHEY, CDR2 SMNVEV (reference sequence). Trimming pared 7 bases from V and 4 bases from J, leaving 13 bases between. This CDR3 has 13 amino acids. CDR3 DNA sequence: TGTGCCAGCATGGGGCCCCCTGGCTATGGCTACACCTTC. Translated, it gives CASMGPPGYGYTF.